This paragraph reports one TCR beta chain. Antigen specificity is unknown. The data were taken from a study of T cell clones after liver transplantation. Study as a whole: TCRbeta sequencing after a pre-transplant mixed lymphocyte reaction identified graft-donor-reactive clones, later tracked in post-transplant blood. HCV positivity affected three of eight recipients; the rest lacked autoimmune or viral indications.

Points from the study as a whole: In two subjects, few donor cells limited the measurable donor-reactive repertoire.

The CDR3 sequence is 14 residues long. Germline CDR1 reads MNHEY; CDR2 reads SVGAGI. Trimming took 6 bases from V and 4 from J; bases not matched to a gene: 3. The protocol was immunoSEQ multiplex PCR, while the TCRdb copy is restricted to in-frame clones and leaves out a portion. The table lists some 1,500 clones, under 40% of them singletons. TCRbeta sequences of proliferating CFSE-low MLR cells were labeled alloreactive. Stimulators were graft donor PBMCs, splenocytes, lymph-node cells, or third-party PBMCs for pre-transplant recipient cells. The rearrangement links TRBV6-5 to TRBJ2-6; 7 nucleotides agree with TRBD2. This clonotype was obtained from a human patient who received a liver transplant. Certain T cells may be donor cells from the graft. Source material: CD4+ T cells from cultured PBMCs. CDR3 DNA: TGTGCCAGCAGCTGGGGGGGAGGGGCCAACGTCCTGACTTTC. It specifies CASSWGGGANVLTF.